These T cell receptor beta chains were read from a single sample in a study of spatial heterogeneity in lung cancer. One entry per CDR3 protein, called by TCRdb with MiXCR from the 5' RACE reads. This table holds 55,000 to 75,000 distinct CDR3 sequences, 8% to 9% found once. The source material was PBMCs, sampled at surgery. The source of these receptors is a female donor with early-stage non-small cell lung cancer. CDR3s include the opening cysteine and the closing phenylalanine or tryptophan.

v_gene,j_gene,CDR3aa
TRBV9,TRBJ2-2,CASSGAGGGELFF
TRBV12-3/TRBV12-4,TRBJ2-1,CASSLSGAYNEQFF
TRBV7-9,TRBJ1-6,CASSRERLGGRHF
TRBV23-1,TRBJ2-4,CASSHSLDRSQNIQYF
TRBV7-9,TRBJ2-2,CASSVRANTGELFF
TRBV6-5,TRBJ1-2,CASSYSRRADGYTF
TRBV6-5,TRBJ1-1,CASSYGQGALGGTEAFF
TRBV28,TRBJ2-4,CASSLPSQDRGRPKNIQYF
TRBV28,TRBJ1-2,CASTGQGLSYGYTF
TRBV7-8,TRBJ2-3,CASSYGFTDTQYF
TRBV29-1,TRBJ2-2,CSVGTASNTGELFF
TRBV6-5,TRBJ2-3,CASSRAVRMSADTQYF
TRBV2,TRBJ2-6,CASNQGRAGANVLTF
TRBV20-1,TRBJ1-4,CSASQGALSEKLFF
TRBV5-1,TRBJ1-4,CASSSGVTNEKLFF
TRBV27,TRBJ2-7,CASSLVGSSYEQYF
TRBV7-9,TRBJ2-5,CASDGIGETQYF
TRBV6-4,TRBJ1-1,CASSDPTGITEAFF
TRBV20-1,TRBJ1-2,CSARGGARDYGYTF
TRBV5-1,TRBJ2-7,CASSLKGPRLGYEQYF
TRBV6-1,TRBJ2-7,CASSVTSGRGYEQYF
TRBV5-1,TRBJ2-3,CASSLGSTGLGTGGTDTQYF
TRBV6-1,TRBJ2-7,CASSERQSLEQYF
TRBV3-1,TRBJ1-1,CASSQFLGNTEAFF
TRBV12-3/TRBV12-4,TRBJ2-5,CASSRGGAAETQYF
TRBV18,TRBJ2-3,CASSPLTGDGTDTQYF
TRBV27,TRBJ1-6,CASSRTGVDSPLHF
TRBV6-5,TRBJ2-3,CASIKRYF
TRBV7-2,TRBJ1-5,CASSAKWDSNQPQHF
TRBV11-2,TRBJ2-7,CASSLDPRGQYF
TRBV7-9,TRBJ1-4,CASSPRTGGSEKLFF
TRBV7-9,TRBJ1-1,CASSFQGVPEAFF
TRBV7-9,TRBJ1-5,CASSLEGPEPQHF
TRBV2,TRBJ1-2,CASQGAGQRYGYTF
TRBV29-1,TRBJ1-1,CSTPTGSNTEAFF
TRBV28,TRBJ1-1,CASSYDTNTEAFF
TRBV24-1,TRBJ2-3,CATSRGQGNVDTQYF
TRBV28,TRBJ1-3,CASSLRGASGNTIYF
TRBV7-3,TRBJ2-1,CASSPSRGAPNEQFF
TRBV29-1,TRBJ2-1,CSVVGLNYNEQFF
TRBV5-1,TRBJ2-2,CASSLTGTTGELFF
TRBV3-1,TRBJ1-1,CASSQTGIGETEAFF